The clone carrying this T cell receptor beta chain was seen many times. This entry belongs to a study of T cells in Graves' hyperthyroidism and ophthalmopathy. RNA transcripts were the template for amplifying TCR beta CDR3 regions. TCR CDR3 regions were first amplified by RT-PCR with HTBI primers. TCRdb reprocessed the multiplex PCR reads with MiXCR, giving one entry per CDR3 protein. The table shows around 600,000 distinct CDR3 sequences, with over 12% occurring only once. This CDR3 has 18 amino acids. Trimming took 3 bases from V and 0 from J, leaving 18 bases between them. Per the germline V gene, CDR1 is MDHEN and CDR2 is SYDVKM.

V usage is TRBV28 and J usage is TRBJ2-4, with D possibly being TRBD1 or TRBD2 (5 bases each). The sample consisted of blood. The TCR was taken from a woman younger than 35 with Graves' ophthalmopathy. CDR3 nucleotide sequence: TGTGCCAGCAGTTTTGGACGGGGCAGCTCCTCAGCCAAAAACATTCAGTACTTC. It yields the protein CASSFGRGSSSAKNIQYF. The whole variable domain, remainder taken from reference TRBV28 and TRBJ2-4, is DVKVTQSSRYLVKRTGEKVFLECVQDMDHENMFWYRQDPGLGLRLIYFSYDVKMKEKGDIPEGYSVSREKKERFSLILESASTNQTSMYLCASSFGRGSSSAKNIQYFGAGTRLSVL.